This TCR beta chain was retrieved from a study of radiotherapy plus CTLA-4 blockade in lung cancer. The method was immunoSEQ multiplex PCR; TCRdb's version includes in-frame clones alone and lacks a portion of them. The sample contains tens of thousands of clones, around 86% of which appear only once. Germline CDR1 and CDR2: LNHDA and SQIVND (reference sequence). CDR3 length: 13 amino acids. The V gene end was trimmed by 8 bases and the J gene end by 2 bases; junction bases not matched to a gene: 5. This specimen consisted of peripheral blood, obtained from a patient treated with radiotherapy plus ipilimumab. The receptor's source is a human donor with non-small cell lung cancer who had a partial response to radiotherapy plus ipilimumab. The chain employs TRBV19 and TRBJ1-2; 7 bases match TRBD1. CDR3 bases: TGTGCCAGTCGGACAGGTGGGAACTATGGCTACACCTTC. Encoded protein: CASRTGGNYGYTF.